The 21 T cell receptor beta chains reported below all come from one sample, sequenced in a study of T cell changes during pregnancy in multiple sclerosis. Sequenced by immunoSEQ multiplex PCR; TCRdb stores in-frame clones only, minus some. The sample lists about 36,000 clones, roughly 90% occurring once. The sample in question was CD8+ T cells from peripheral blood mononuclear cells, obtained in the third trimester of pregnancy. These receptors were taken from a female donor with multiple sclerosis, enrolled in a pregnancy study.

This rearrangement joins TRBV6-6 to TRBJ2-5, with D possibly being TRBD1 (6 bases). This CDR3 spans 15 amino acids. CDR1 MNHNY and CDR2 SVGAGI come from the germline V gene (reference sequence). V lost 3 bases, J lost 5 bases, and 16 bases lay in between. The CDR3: CASSYGAGAFETQYF. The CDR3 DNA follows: TGTGCCAGCAGTTATGGGGCAGGGGCGTTCGAGACCCAGTACTTC.

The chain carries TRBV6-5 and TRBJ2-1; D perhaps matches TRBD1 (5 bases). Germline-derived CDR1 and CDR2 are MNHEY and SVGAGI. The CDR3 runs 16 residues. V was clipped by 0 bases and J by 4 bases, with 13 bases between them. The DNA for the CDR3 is TGTGCCAGCAGTTACTCAGAGACAGCAGGATACAATGAGCAGTTCTTC. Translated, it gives CASSYSETAGYNEQFF.

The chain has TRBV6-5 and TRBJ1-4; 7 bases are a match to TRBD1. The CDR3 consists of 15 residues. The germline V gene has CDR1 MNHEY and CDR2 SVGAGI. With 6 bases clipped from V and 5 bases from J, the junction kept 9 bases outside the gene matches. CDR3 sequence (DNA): TGTGCCAGCAGGCGATACAGGGGTGGAAATGAAAAACTGTTTTTT. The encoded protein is CASRRYRGGNEKLFF.

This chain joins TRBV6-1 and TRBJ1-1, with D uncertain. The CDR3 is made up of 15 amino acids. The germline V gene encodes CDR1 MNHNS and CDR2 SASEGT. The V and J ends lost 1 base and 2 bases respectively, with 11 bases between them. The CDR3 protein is CASSEDPGINTEAFF. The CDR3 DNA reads TGTGCCAGCAGTGAAGACCCGGGGATAAACACTGAAGCTTTCTTT.

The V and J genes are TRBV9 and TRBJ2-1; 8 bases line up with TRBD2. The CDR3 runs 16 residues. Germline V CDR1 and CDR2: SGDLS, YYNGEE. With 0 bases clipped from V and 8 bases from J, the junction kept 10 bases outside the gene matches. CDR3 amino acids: CASSVEVGGAVDEQFF. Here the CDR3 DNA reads TGTGCCAGCAGCGTAGAAGTCGGGGGGGCCGTCGATGAGCAGTTCTTC.

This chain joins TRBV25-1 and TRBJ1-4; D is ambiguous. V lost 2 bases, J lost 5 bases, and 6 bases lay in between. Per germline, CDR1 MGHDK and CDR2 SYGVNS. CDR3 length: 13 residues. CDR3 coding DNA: TGTGCCAGCAGTGAAAGAGTGAATGAAAAACTGTTTTTT. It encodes CASSERVNEKLFF.

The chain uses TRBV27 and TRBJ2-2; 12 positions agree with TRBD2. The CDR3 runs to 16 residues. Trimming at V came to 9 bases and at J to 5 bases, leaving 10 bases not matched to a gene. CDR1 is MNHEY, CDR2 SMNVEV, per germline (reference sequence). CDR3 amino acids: CASRPSGRARTGELFF. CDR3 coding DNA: TGTGCCAGTCGACCTAGCGGGAGGGCCAGGACCGGGGAGCTGTTTTTT.

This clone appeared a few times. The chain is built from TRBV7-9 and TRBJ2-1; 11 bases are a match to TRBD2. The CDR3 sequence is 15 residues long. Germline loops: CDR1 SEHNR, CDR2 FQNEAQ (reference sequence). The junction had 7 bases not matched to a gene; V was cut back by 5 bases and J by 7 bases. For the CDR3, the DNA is TGTGCCAGCAGCCAGACTAGCGGGAAGTATAATGAGCAGTTCTTC. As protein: CASSQTSGKYNEQFF.

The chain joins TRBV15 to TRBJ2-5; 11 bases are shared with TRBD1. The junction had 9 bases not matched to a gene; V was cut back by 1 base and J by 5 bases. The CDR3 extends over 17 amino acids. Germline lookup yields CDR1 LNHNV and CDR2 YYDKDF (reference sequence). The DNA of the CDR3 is TGTGCCACCAGCAGAGGGAAAGGACAGGGGGCGGCGGAGACCCAGTACTTC. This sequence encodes CATSRGKGQGAAETQYF.

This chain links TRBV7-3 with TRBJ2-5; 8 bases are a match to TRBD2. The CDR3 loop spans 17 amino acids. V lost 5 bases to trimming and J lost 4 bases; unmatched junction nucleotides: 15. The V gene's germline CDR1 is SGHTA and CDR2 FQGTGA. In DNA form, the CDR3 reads TGTGCCAGCAGCCCACTGGTTGCGGGGGGAAGCGTAGAGACCCAGTACTTC. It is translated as CASSPLVAGGSVETQYF.

The CDR3 nucleotides read TGTGCCTGGGGACAGGGCCGACTGTTTTTT. This translates into CAWGQGRLFF. The chain is built from TRBV30 and TRBJ1-4; 8 bases are shared with TRBD1. V gave up 5 bases and J gave up 13 bases; unmatched junction bases: 3. The CDR3 runs to 10 residues. The germline V gene has CDR1 GTSNPN and CDR2 SVGIG (reference sequence).

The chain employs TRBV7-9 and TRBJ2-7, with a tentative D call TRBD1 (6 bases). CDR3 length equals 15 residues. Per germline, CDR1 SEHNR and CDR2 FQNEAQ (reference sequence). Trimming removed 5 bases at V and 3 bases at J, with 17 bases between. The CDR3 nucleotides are TGTGCCAGCAGCCAAGGACAGTCTTTTTACTACGAGCAGTACTTC. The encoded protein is CASSQGQSFYYEQYF.

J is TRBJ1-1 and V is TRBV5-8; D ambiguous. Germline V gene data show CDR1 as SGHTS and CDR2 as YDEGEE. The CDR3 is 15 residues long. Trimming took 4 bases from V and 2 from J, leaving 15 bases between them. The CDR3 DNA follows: TGTGCCAGCAGCCGCATAATGACAAGTAACACTGAAGCTTTCTTT. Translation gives CASSRIMTSNTEAFF.

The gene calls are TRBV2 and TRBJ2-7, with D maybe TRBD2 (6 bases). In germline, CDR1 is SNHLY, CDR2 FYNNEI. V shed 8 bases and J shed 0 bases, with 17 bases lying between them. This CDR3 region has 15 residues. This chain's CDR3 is CASSLLGGSSYEQYF. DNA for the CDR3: TGTGCCAGCTCCCTTTTAGGAGGGAGCTCCTACGAGCAGTACTTC. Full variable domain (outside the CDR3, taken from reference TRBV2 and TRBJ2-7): EPEVTQTPSHQVTQMGQEVILRCVPISNHLYFYWYRQILGQKVEFLVSFYNNEISEKSEIFDDQFSVERPDGSNFTLKIRSTKLEDSAMYFCASSLLGGSSYEQYFGPGTRLTVT.

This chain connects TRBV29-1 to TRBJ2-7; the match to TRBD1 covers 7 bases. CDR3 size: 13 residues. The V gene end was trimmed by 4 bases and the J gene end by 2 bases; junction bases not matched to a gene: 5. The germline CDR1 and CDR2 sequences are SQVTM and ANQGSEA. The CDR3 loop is CSVVDRETYEQYF. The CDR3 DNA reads TGCAGCGTTGTCGACAGGGAAACCTACGAGCAGTACTTC.

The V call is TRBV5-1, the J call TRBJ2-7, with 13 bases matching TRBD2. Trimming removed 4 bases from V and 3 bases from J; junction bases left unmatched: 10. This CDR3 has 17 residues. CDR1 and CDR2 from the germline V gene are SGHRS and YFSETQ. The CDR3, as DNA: TGCGCCAGCAGCCTCGGACTAGCGGGAGCGTTAATCTACGAGCAGTACTTC. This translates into CASSLGLAGALIYEQYF.

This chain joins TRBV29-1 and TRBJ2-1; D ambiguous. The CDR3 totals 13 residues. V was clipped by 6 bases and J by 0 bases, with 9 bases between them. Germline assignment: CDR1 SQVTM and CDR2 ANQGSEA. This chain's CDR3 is CSVDISSYNEQFF. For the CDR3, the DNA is TGCAGCGTCGACATAAGCTCCTACAATGAGCAGTTCTTC.

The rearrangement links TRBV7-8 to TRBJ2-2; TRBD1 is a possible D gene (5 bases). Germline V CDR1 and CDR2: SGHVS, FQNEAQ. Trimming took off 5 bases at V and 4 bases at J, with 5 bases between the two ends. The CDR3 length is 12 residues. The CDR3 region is CASSQGTGELFF. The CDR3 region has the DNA TGTGCCAGCAGCCAGGGCACCGGGGAGCTGTTTTTT.

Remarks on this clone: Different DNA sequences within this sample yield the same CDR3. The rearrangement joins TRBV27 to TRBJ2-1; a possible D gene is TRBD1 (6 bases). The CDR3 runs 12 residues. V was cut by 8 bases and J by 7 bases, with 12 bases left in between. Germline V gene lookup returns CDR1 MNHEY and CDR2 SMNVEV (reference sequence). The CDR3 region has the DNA TGTGCCAGCTCCTTTACAGGGAATGAGCAGTTCTTC. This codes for CASSFTGNEQFF.

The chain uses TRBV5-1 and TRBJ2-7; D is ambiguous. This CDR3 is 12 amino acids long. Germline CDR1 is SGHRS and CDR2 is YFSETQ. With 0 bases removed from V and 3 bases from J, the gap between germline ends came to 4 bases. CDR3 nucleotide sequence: TGCGCCAGCAGCTTGGACGGCTACGAGCAGTACTTC. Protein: CASSLDGYEQYF. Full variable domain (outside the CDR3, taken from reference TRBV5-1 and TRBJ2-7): KAGVTQTPRYLIKTRGQQVTLSCSPISGHRSVSWYQQTPGQGLQFLFEYFSETQRNKGNFPGRFSGRQFSNSRSEMNVSTLELGDSALYLCASSLDGYEQYFGPGTRLTVT.

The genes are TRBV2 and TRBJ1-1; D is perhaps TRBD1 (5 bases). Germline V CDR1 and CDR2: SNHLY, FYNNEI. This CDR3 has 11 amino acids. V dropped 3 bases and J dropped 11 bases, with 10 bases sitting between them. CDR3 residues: CASSEGGGAFF. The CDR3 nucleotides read TGTGCCAGCAGTGAGGGCGGGGGGGCTTTCTTT.